Presented here are 13 T cell receptor beta chains from one specimen sequenced in a study of OX40 agonist ivuxolimab in advanced cancers. Sequenced by immunoSEQ multiplex PCR; TCRdb stores in-frame clones only, minus some. The sample carries roughly 67,000 clones, over 90% recorded once. The specimen was CD4+ or CD8+ T cells sorted from blood, collected in a trial of the OX40 agonist ivuxolimab. All receptors derive from an adult with an advanced solid tumor such as melanoma, head and neck, liver or kidney cancer.

The genes are TRBV5-1 and TRBJ1-1, with D tentatively TRBD1 (5 bases). The CDR3 contains 14 residues. V was shortened by 0 bases and J by 4 bases, with 10 bases between the two germline ends. The germline V gene has CDR1 SGHRS and CDR2 YFSETQ. In DNA, the CDR3 is TGCGCCAGCAGCTTGGCCTTAGGGACCACTGAAGCTTTCTTT. Translated: CASSLALGTTEAFF.

This sequence joins TRBV4-3 and TRBJ2-5; D assignment may be TRBD1 or TRBD2 (6 bases each). Germline values: CDR1 LGHNA, CDR2 YSLEER. The V and J ends lost 1 base and 5 bases respectively, with 14 bases between them. CDR3 length equals 15 residues. The CDR3 protein is CASSQAPKGGETQYF. CDR3 sequence (DNA): TGCGCCAGCAGCCAAGCCCCAAAGGGGGGCGAGACCCAGTACTTC.

The chain joins TRBV19 to TRBJ1-2, with a weak D call TRBD1 (5 bases). The CDR3 extends over 13 amino acids. CDR1 is LNHDA and CDR2 is SQIVND in the germline V gene (reference sequence). V lost 7 bases and J 3 bases, leaving 12 bases between the germline ends. The CDR3 DNA follows: TGTGCCAGTATCGGGCAGGGCTACTATGGCTACACCTTC. Translation: CASIGQGYYGYTF. Full variable domain (remainder filled in from reference TRBV19 and TRBJ1-2): DGGITQSPKYLFRKEGQNVTLSCEQNLNHDAMYWYRQDPGQGLRLIYYSQIVNDFQKGDIAEGYSVSREKKESFPLTVTSAQKNPTAFYLCASIGQGYYGYTFGSGTRLTVV.

This clone was observed a handful of times. This chain uses TRBV6-4 with TRBJ2-1, with 7 bases identical to TRBD2. From germline, CDR1 is MRHNA and CDR2 SNTAGT. This CDR3 region has 13 residues. V trimming: 2 bases; J trimming: 9 bases; junction bases outside the gene matches: 4. The CDR3 is CASSDTSVGEQFF. The CDR3 region has the DNA TGTGCCAGCAGTGACACTAGCGTAGGTGAGCAGTTCTTC.

The chain carries TRBV6-5 and TRBJ1-1, with a tentative D call TRBD1 (5 bases). The ends were cut back, 2 bases at V and 6 bases at J, with 13 bases in the middle. The CDR3 has 14 amino acids. The germline gives CDR1 MNHEY, CDR2 SVGAGI. In DNA form, the CDR3 reads TGTGCCAGCAGTTACGACCAAAAGGGGCCTGAAGCTTTCTTT. Its protein product is CASSYDQKGPEAFF.

The V and J genes are TRBV6-1 and TRBJ2-7; 9 bases agree with TRBD1. CDR1 MNHNS and CDR2 SASEGT come from the germline V gene. Trimming at V came to 3 bases and at J to 6 bases, leaving 9 bases not matched to a gene. CDR3 length: 15 residues. CDR3 coding DNA: TGTGCCAGCAGTGATCGGGGACAGGGATGGGTCGAGCAGTACTTC. This gives the protein CASSDRGQGWVEQYF.

This clone was found once. The CDR3 reads CASFTGTGVSHEQYF. CDR3 coding DNA: TGTGCCAGCTTTACCGGGACAGGGGTAAGCCACGAGCAGTACTTC. The chain combines TRBV2 with TRBJ2-7, with TRBD1 identical over 10 bases. The CDR3 is 15 amino acids. V lost 8 bases to trimming and J lost 5 bases; unmatched junction nucleotides: 12. In germline, CDR1 is SNHLY, CDR2 FYNNEI.

The chain couples TRBV7-9 to TRBJ1-1; no firm D call. The V and J ends lost 5 bases and 5 bases respectively, with 15 bases between them. Germline CDR1 SEHNR, CDR2 FQNEAQ (reference sequence). The CDR3 covers 14 residues. CDR3 loop: CASSPPVGGTEAFF. DNA of the CDR3: TGTGCCAGCAGCCCCCCTGTGGGCGGTACTGAAGCTTTCTTT.

The genes are TRBV11-2 and TRBJ1-1; no clear D gene. Germline V gene lookup returns CDR1 SGHAT and CDR2 FQNNGV. The length of the CDR3 is 13 residues. Trimming removed 0 bases from V and 1 base from J, with 3 bases in between. CDR3 loop: CASSLDSNTEAFF. The DNA for the CDR3 is TGTGCCAGCAGCTTAGACTCGAACACTGAAGCTTTCTTT.

V and J are TRBV29-1 and TRBJ1-2; tentatively, D is TRBD1 (5 bases). Germline V lookup: CDR1 SQVTM, CDR2 ANQGSEA. V shed 4 bases and J shed 4 bases, with 7 bases lying between them. The CDR3 loop spans 11 amino acids. This CDR3 is CSVAGLYGYTF. CDR3 sequence (DNA): TGCAGCGTTGCGGGACTCTATGGCTACACCTTC. Variable domain in full (rest from reference TRBV29-1 and TRBJ1-2): SAVISQKPSRDICQRGTSLTIQCQVDSQVTMMFWYRQQPGQSLTLIATANQGSEATYESGFVIDKFPISRPNLTFSTLTVSNMSPEDSSIYLCSVAGLYGYTFGSGTRLTVV.

The V and J genes are TRBV6-6 and TRBJ2-5, with D perhaps TRBD1 or TRBD2 (5 bases each). The length of the CDR3 is 15 residues. The V gene's germline CDR1 is MNHNY and CDR2 SVGAGI (reference sequence). V gave up 0 bases and J gave up 5 bases, with 13 bases separating them. CDR3 in DNA: TGTGCCAGCAGTTACTCTCCCGGGGCAGGGGAGACCCAGTACTTC. Its protein is CASSYSPGAGETQYF.

This chain connects TRBV7-6 to TRBJ2-7; maybe TRBD2 (6 bases). The CDR3 runs to 15 residues. CDR1 and CDR2 (germline): SGHVS, FNYEAQ. The V gene lost 3 bases and the J gene lost 2 bases, with 14 bases spanning the gap. As DNA, the CDR3 is TGTGCCAGCAGCTTCGGCGGGGAGGAGGCCTACGAGCAGTACTTC. Protein product: CASSFGGEEAYEQYF.

This chain uses TRBV4-3 with TRBJ2-7; tentatively, D is TRBD2 (5 bases). The CDR3 consists of 16 residues. Trimming removed 0 bases from V and 4 bases from J, with 16 bases in between. Germline assignment: CDR1 LGHNA and CDR2 YSLEER. As DNA, the CDR3 is TGCGCCAGCAGCCAAGATCGGATAGCGATGGTTTACGAGCAGTACTTC. Its protein is CASSQDRIAMVYEQYF.